This passage covers 32 T cell receptor beta chains from one sample sequenced in a study of metastatic and nonmetastatic thyroid tumors. Using MiXCR, TCRdb re-called clones from the PCR reads. The sample has fewer than 7,500 clones, 25% to 40% seen once. The entire patient cohort was treatment-naive prior to thyroid surgery. Sequencing was performed on tumor tissue. Receptor source: a female donor with papillary thyroid cancer or a benign thyroid nodule (not recorded which). Some clones in this sample may be carry-over from other donors' samples.

This clone was counted between two and nine times. At one end the junction does not follow the germline gene, possibly because of a read error. The V and J genes are TRBV6-1 and TRBJ2-5, with D perhaps TRBD2 (5 bases). Germline V gene data show CDR1 as MNHNS and CDR2 as SASEGT. This CDR3 comprises 15 residues. CDR3 DNA sequence: TGTGCCAGCAGCTCGAAGACTATCGCCCAAGAGACCCAATACTTC. It translates to CASSSKTIAQETQYF.

The CDR3 DNA reads as TGTGCCAGCAGTCGGACAGGGGTGGATTCACCCCTCCACTTT. It yields the protein CASSRTGVDSPLHF. The chain joins TRBV12-3 or TRBV12-4 to TRBJ1-6, with 9 bases fitting TRBD1. The CDR3 length is 14 residues. Trimming at V came to 5 bases and at J to 8 bases, leaving 4 bases not matched to a gene.

This chain joins TRBV5-1 and TRBJ1-1, with a tentative D call TRBD1 (5 bases). V dropped 5 bases and J dropped 5 bases, with 13 bases sitting between them. CDR3 length: 13 amino acids. The germline gives CDR1 SGHRS, CDR2 YFSETQ. The CDR3 protein is CASRYDSGTEAFF. CDR3 nucleotide sequence: TGCGCCAGCAGATATGACAGCGGGACTGAAGCTTTCTTT.

This clone was seen a handful of times. This chain joins TRBV24-1 and TRBJ1-5, with D unclear. CDR1 is KGHDR, CDR2 SFDVKD, per germline. The CDR3 has 14 amino acids. The V and J ends lost 9 bases and 6 bases respectively, with 17 bases between them. CDR3 sequence (DNA): TGTGCCACCTGGCGGGCATATGCTATTCAGCCCCAGCATTTT. This codes for CATWRAYAIQPQHF.

This clone rates as medium-sized (0.01 to 0.1%). This sequence joins TRBV4-1 and TRBJ2-3, with no clear D. Looked up from germline, CDR1 is MGHRA and CDR2 is YSYEKL. The germline V and J ends were trimmed by 1 base and 6 bases, with 11 bases remaining between them. This CDR3 region has 14 residues. CDR3: CASSQGLGEDTQYF. CDR3 DNA: TGCGCCAGCAGCCAAGGCCTCGGCGAGGATACGCAGTATTTT.

V gene TRBV20-1 combines with J gene TRBJ2-5; D possibly corresponds to TRBD1 (5 bases). Germline CDR1 and CDR2: DFQATT and SNEGSKA (reference sequence). The CDR3 extends over 14 amino acids. V was shortened by 1 base and J by 5 bases, with 14 bases between the two germline ends. CDR3 region: CSARVQGLVETQYF. Written as DNA, the CDR3 is TGCAGTGCTAGAGTGCAGGGATTAGTGGAGACCCAGTACTTC.

By share, this clone ranks as medium-sized. The rearrangement links TRBV10-1 to TRBJ2-5; D not resolved. V lost 0 bases and J 3 bases, leaving 8 bases between the germline ends. Germline CDR1 reads WNHNN; CDR2 reads SYGVQD (reference sequence). This CDR3 contains 14 residues. CDR3: CASSESLAEETQYF. The CDR3 DNA follows: TGCGCCAGCAGTGAGTCTTTGGCTGAAGAGACCCAGTACTTC.

The chain links TRBV5-1 to TRBJ1-1; no clear D gene. The CDR3 covers 15 residues. The V and J ends lost 2 bases and 6 bases respectively, with 17 bases between them. Per germline, CDR1 SGHRS and CDR2 YFSETQ. The CDR3 sequence is CASSFITGMGAEAFF. The CDR3 bases are TGCGCCAGCAGCTTCATAACGGGAATGGGCGCTGAAGCTTTCTTT.

This clone has at least ten counts. The V call is TRBV20-1, the J call TRBJ2-2; the D gene is possibly TRBD2 (5 bases). Trimming cost V 3 bases and J 0 bases, with 20 bases left between them. Germline V gene data show CDR1 as DFQATT and CDR2 as SNEGSKA (reference sequence). The CDR3 runs 18 residues. The CDR3 here is CSARAGRQGGANTGELFF. The CDR3 DNA is TGCAGTGCTAGGGCCGGGCGACAAGGAGGTGCGAACACCGGGGAGCTGTTTTTT.

The genes are TRBV20-1 and TRBJ1-5, with D hard to call. CDR3 length equals 16 residues. V lost 3 bases to trimming and J lost 9 bases, with 24 bases between them. Germline values: CDR1 DFQATT, CDR2 SNEGSKA (reference sequence). The CDR3, as DNA: TGCAGTGCTAGGTCGGCGGGTCAGGCCGACTTTGGGCCCCAGCATTTT. This gives the protein CSARSAGQADFGPQHF.

This chain connects TRBV6-1 to TRBJ1-1, with D possibly being TRBD1 (6 bases). CDR3 length: 13 amino acids. V dropped 6 bases and J dropped 1 base, with 9 bases sitting between them. The germline V gene has CDR1 MNHNS and CDR2 SASEGT. CDR3 sequence reads: CASRVGQNTEAFF. DNA for the CDR3: TGTGCCAGCAGAGTGGGACAGAACACTGAAGCTTTCTTT.

This clone was detected only once. The chain recombines TRBV30 with TRBJ2-7; the match to TRBD2 covers 10 bases. Germline V gene sequence: CDR1 GTSNPN, CDR2 SVGIG (reference sequence). V was pared by 2 bases and J by 5 bases, with 3 bases of the junction left unmatched. The CDR3 length is 13 residues. Here the CDR3 DNA reads TGTGCCTGGAGTTTCCTAGCGGGAGACGAGCAGTACTTC. It is translated as CAWSFLAGDEQYF.

The chain has TRBV7-2 and TRBJ2-7; D not resolved. Germline V lookup: CDR1 SGHTA, CDR2 FQGNSA. V gave up 5 bases and J gave up 7 bases, with 15 bases separating them. This CDR3 region has 13 residues. Written as DNA, the CDR3 is TGTGCCAGCAGCCAGGAAGTTGTGAGGGAGCAGTACTTC. Protein product: CASSQEVVREQYF. Using reference TRBV7-2 and TRBJ2-7 for the parts outside the CDR3, the full variable domain is GAGVSQSPSNKVTEKGKDVELRCDPISGHTALYWYRQSLGQGLEFLIYFQGNSAPDKSGLPSDRFSAERTGGSVSTLTIQRTQQEDSAVYLCASSQEVVREQYFGPGTRLTVT.

This clone was picked up a small number of times. Additional DNA sequences in this sample encode the identical CDR3. The rearrangement links TRBV20-1 to TRBJ2-7; 10 bases are shared with TRBD2. Losses at the gene ends were 3 bases for V and 2 bases for J; bases not matched to a gene: 4. The CDR3 consists of 14 residues. Germline V gene sequence: CDR1 DFQATT, CDR2 SNEGSKA (reference sequence). The CDR3 DNA reads as TGCAGTGCTAGCCCTAGCGGGGGAACCTACGAGCAGTACTTC. This translates into CSASPSGGTYEQYF.

This clone was detected many times. The chain is built from TRBV20-1 and TRBJ2-1; D gene unclear. The V and J ends lost 5 bases and 3 bases respectively, with 8 bases between them. There are 12 residues in the CDR3. CDR1 DFQATT and CDR2 SNEGSKA come from the germline V gene (reference sequence). The CDR3 here is CSAPQSYNEQFF. The DNA for the CDR3 is TGCAGTGCTCCCCAGAGCTACAATGAGCAGTTCTTC.

This clone has a count of ten or more. This sequence joins TRBV2 and TRBJ2-1, with no clear D. The CDR3 spans 15 residues. The germline gives CDR1 SNHLY, CDR2 FYNNEI. The V end was cut by 6 bases, the J end by 0 bases, with 12 bases between. The CDR3 spells CASRLGRSSYNEQFF. The CDR3 nucleotides read TGTGCCAGCAGATTAGGACGGAGCTCCTACAATGAGCAGTTCTTC.

Comments on this clone: One end of the junction does not line up with germline, which may come from a read error. V gene TRBV12-3 or TRBV12-4 combines with J gene TRBJ2-1; D is tentatively TRBD1 or TRBD2 (5 bases each). The CDR3 extends over 14 amino acids. Here the CDR3 reads CASSVGETYNEPFF. CDR3 nucleotides: TGTGCCAGCAGTGTGGGGGAGACCTACAATGAGCCGTTCTTC.

This clone turned up a few times. This chain joins TRBV6-1 and TRBJ1-1; 9 bases fit TRBD1. The V segment lost 5 bases and the J segment 4 bases; nucleotides outside the gene matches: 5. The CDR3 has 14 amino acids. The germline V gene encodes CDR1 MNHNS and CDR2 SASEGT. CDR3 bases: TGTGCCAGCAGTAAAGAACAGGGGGCCACTGAAGCTTTCTTT. Encoded protein: CASSKEQGATEAFF.

The chain combines TRBV5-1 with TRBJ2-7; TRBD1 matches at 8 bases. The J call may not be correct, given that the DNA end is closer to TRBJ2-5. The CDR3 covers 15 residues. Germline values: CDR1 SGHRS, CDR2 YFSETQ. CDR3 protein: CASSSYRGSQETQYF. The CDR3 region has the DNA TGCGCCAGCAGTTCGTACAGGGGGTCCCAAGAGACCCAGTACTTC.

This clone was seen a few times. The V call is TRBV6-1, the J call TRBJ2-1; 10 nucleotides match TRBD2. Trimming removed 6 bases from V and 5 bases from J; junction bases left unmatched: 7. This CDR3 is 15 amino acids long. CDR1 is MNHNS and CDR2 is SASEGT in the germline V gene. CDR3 sequence reads: CASSPGLATNNEQFF. The CDR3 DNA is TGTGCCAGCAGCCCGGGACTAGCGACCAACAATGAGCAGTTCTTC.

This clone was picked up many times. J is TRBJ1-4 and V is TRBV2, with D possibly TRBD1 on 5 matching bases. CDR1 and CDR2 (germline): SNHLY, FYNNEI. The V end was cut by 7 bases, the J end by 3 bases, with 15 bases between. The CDR3 extends over 15 amino acids. The CDR3 DNA is TGTGCCAGCAACAGGCAGACCTCAGCTAATGAAAAACTGTTTTTT. Protein: CASNRQTSANEKLFF.

In its sample, this clone was seen many times. The V call is TRBV2, the J call TRBJ1-5; D is unclear. This CDR3 has 12 residues. The germline CDR1 and CDR2 sequences are SNHLY and FYNNEI. V was cut by 6 bases and J by 0 bases, with 3 bases left in between. The CDR3 spells CASRGSNQPQHF. The CDR3 DNA reads as TGTGCCAGCAGAGGTAGCAATCAGCCCCAGCATTTT.

The chain is built from TRBV5-1 and TRBJ1-3; D is possibly TRBD1 (6 bases). Germline V gene sequence: CDR1 SGHRS, CDR2 YFSETQ. V gave up 0 bases and J gave up 4 bases, with 8 bases separating them. CDR3 length: 14 residues. DNA for the CDR3: TGCGCCAGCAGCTTGGAACAGGGCGGAAACACCATATATTTT. It codes for CASSLEQGGNTIYF. The full variable domain, its missing parts supplied by reference TRBV5-1 and TRBJ1-3, is KAGVTQTPRYLIKTRGQQVTLSCSPISGHRSVSWYQQTPGQGLQFLFEYFSETQRNKGNFPGRFSGRQFSNSRSEMNVSTLELGDSALYLCASSLEQGGNTIYFGEGSWLTVV.

In this sample, this clone turned up a few times. The chain uses TRBV20-1 and TRBJ1-2; TRBD1 might be the D (6 bases). Germline V CDR1 and CDR2: DFQATT, SNEGSKA (reference sequence). Trimming pared 1 base from V and 4 bases from J, leaving 19 bases between. The CDR3 has 16 residues. The CDR3 region is CSARGRRDKLAYGYTF. In nucleotides, the CDR3 is TGCAGTGCTAGAGGACGCCGGGACAAATTGGCCTATGGCTACACCTTC.

This clone was counted ten times or more. V is TRBV9 and J is TRBJ2-3; TRBD1 aligns across 7 bases. J gave up 1 base and V 4 bases, and 3 bases lay outside the gene matches. Germline V lookup: CDR1 SGDLS, CDR2 YYNGEE. The CDR3 runs to 14 residues. The CDR3 nucleotides are TGTGCCAGCAGCTTAACAGGGGGCACAGATACGCAGTATTTT. Amino acids: CASSLTGGTDTQYF.

This clone is categorized as medium-sized (0.01 to 0.1%). The chain uses TRBV28 and TRBJ1-2; D may be TRBD1 (6 bases). Trimming removed 4 bases at V and 6 bases at J, with 18 bases between. Germline values: CDR1 MDHEN, CDR2 SYDVKM. The CDR3 is made up of 15 amino acids. CDR3 in DNA: TGTGCCAGCAGTTACAGGGCCGGGGGTTTTCATGGCTACACCTTC. Translating gives CASSYRAGGFHGYTF.

This clone was recorded at least ten times. The chain recombines TRBV7-9 with TRBJ1-2; unclear D gene. This CDR3 is built from 15 residues. The germline V gene encodes CDR1 SEHNR and CDR2 FQNEAQ (reference sequence). Trimming shortened V by 0 bases and J by 5 bases, and 13 bases separated the two germline ends. As DNA, the CDR3 is TGTGCCAGCAGCTTAGCGCTCGGGTTGGGGTATGGCTACACCTTC. It codes for CASSLALGLGYGYTF.

The chain is built from TRBV20-1 and TRBJ1-5, with unresolved D. Germline assignment: CDR1 DFQATT and CDR2 SNEGSKA (reference sequence). Trimming shortened V by 3 bases and J by 7 bases, and 16 bases separated the two germline ends. The CDR3 runs 14 residues. The CDR3 here is CSASAGSGRQPQHF. The CDR3 DNA reads TGCAGTGCTAGTGCGGGCTCGGGCAGGCAGCCCCAGCATTTT.

Only a few counts were recorded for this clone. V usage is TRBV19 and J usage is TRBJ2-1; no firm D call. In germline, CDR1 is LNHDA, CDR2 SQIVND (reference sequence). This CDR3 is built from 15 residues. Trimming cost V 3 bases and J 0 bases, with 9 bases left between them. The CDR3 coding sequence is TGTGCCAGTAGTATCTCCCTAGACTCCTACAATGAGCAGTTCTTC. Translation gives CASSISLDSYNEQFF.

This chain joins TRBV20-1 and TRBJ2-3; D remains ambiguous. This CDR3 is 14 amino acids long. Trimming stripped 0 bases from V and 9 bases from J, with 16 bases between. Germline CDR1 is DFQATT and CDR2 is SNEGSKA (reference sequence). CDR3 protein: CSAREEVVPRTQYF. The CDR3 DNA is TGCAGTGCTAGAGAAGAGGTGGTCCCCCGGACGCAGTATTTT.

For this clone: This likely comes from a read error, as the CDR3 has no conserved phenylalanine or tryptophan at its end. The rearrangement joins TRBV7-6 to TRBJ2-1; 7 bases fit TRBD2. CDR3 size: 15 residues. Per germline, CDR1 SGHVS and CDR2 FNYEAQ. In DNA form, the CDR3 reads TGTGCCTGCAGCTTAGTAGCTAGCGGCTACAATGAGCAGTTCTGC. It yields the protein CACSLVASGYNEQFC.

CDR3 sequence: CASSPPRQLSGANVLTF. The CDR3 coding sequence is TGTGCCAGCTCACCACCGCGACAGCTCTCTGGGGCCAACGTCCTGACTTTC. The chain joins TRBV18 to TRBJ2-6, with D possibly being TRBD1 (5 bases). V lost 0 bases to trimming and J lost 0 bases, with 9 bases between them. The CDR3 covers 17 residues. Per the germline V gene, CDR1 is KGHSH and CDR2 is LQKENI.